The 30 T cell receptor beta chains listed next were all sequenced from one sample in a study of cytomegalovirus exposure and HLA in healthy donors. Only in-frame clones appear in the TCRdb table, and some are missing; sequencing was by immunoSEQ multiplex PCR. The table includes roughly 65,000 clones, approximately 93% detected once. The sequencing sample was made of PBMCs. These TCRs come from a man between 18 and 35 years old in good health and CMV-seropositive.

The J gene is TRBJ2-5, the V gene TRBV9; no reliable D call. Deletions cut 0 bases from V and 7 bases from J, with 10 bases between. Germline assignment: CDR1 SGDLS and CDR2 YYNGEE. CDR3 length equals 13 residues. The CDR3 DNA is TGTGCCAGCAGCGTAGCAGAGGATCGGACCCAGTACTTC. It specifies CASSVAEDRTQYF.

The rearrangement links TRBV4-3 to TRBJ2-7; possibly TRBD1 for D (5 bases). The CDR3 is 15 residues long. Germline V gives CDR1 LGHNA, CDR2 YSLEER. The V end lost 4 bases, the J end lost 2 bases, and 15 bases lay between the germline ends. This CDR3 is CASSRSRQGTYEQYF. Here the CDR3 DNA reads TGCGCCAGCAGCCGCTCGCGGCAGGGCACCTACGAGCAGTACTTC.

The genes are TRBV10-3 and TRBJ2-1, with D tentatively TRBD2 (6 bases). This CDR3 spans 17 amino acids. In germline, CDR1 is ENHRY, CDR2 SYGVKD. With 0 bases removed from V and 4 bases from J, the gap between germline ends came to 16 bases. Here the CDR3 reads CAISESRSSDPYNEQFF. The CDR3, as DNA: TGTGCCATCAGTGAGTCGAGATCTAGCGACCCGTACAATGAGCAGTTCTTC.

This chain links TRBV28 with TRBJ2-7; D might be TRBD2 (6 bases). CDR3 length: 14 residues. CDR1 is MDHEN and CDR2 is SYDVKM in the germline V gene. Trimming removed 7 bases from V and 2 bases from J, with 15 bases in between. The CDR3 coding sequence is TGTGCCAGCACCCCCTCACTAGCCACCTACGAGCAGTACTTC. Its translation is CASTPSLATYEQYF.

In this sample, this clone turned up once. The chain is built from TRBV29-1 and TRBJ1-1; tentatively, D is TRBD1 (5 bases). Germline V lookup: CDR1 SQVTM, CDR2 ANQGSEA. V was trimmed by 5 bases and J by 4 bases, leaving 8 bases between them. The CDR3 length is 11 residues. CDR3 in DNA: TGCAGCGTTTGGGGGGGCACTGAAGCTTTCTTT. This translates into CSVWGGTEAFF.

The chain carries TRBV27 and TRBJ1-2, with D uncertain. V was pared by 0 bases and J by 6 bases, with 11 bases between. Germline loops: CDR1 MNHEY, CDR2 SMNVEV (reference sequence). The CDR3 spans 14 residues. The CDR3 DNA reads TGTGCCAGCAGTTTATCCGATGGCAGAAATGGCTACACCTTC. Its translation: CASSLSDGRNGYTF.

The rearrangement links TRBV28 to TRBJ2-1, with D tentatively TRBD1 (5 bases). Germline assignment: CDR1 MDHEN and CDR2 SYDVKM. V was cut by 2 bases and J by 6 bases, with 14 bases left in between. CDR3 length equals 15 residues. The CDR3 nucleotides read TGTGCCAGCAGTTTAGCCCCGACAAGGGGCAATGAGCAGTTCTTC. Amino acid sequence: CASSLAPTRGNEQFF.

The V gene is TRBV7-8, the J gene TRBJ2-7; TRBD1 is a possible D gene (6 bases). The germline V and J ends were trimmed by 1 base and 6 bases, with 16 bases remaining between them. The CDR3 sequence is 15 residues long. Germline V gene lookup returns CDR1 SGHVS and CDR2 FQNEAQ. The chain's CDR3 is CASSLEFGQGFEQYF. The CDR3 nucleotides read TGTGCCAGCAGCTTAGAATTCGGTCAGGGGTTCGAGCAGTACTTC.

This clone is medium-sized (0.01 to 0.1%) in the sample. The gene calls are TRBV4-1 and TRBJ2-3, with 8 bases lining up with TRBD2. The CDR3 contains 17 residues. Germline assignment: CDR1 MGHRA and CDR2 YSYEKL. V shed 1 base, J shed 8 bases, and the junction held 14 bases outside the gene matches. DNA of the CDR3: TGCGCCAGCAGCCAAGGAACGCGCGGGGGGACCCCCTTTACGCAGTATTTT. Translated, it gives CASSQGTRGGTPFTQYF.

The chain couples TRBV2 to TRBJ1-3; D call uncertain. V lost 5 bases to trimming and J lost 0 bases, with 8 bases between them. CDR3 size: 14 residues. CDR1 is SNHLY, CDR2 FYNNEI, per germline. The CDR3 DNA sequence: TGTGCCAGCAGTATTCTGAGCTCTGGAAACACCATATATTTT. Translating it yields CASSILSSGNTIYF.

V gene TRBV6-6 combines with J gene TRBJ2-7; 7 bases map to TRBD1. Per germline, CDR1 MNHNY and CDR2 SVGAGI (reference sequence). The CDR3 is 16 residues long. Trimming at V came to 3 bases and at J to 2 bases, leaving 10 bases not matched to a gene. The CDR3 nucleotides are TGTGCCAGCAGTTATTCACCCCGGGACAGCCCCTACGAGCAGTACTTC. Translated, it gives CASSYSPRDSPYEQYF.

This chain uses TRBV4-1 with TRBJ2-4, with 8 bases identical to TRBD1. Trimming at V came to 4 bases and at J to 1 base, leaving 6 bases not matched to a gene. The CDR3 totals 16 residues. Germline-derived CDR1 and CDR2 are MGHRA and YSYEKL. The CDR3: CASSPAGGYAKNIQYF. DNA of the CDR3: TGCGCCAGCAGCCCCGCAGGGGGCTATGCCAAAAACATTCAGTACTTC.

CDR3 sequence (DNA): TGCGCCAGCAGCTTAACTAGCACCGGGGAGCTGTTTTTT. This sequence encodes CASSLTSTGELFF. The chain employs TRBV5-1 and TRBJ2-2, with D possibly matching TRBD2 (5 bases). The germline gives CDR1 SGHRS, CDR2 YFSETQ. V was trimmed by 2 bases and J by 4 bases, leaving 6 bases between them. This CDR3 region has 13 residues.

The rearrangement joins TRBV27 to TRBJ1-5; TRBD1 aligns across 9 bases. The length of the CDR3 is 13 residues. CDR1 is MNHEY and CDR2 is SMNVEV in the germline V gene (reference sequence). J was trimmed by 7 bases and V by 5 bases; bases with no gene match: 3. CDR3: CASSGDRAQPQHF. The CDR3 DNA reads TGTGCCAGCAGTGGGGACAGGGCCCAGCCCCAGCATTTT.

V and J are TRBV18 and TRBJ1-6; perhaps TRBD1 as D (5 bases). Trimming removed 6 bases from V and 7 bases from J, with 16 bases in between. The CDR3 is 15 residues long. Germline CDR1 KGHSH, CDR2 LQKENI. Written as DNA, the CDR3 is TGTGCCAGCTCTCCCACCGGGACTGAAAATTCACCCCTCCACTTT. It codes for CASSPTGTENSPLHF. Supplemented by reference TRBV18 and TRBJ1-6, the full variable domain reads NAGVMQNPRHLVRRRGQEARLRCSPMKGHSHVYWYRQLPEEGLKFMVYLQKENIIDESGMPKERFSAEFPKEGPSILRIQQVVRGDSAAYFCASSPTGTENSPLHFGNGTRLTVT.

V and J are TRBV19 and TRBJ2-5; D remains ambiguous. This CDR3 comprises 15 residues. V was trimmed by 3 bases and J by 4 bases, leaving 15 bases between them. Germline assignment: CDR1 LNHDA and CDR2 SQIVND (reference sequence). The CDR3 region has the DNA TGTGCCAGTAGTATCGTCCCCCTCAACAGAGAGACCCAGTACTTC. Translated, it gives CASSIVPLNRETQYF.

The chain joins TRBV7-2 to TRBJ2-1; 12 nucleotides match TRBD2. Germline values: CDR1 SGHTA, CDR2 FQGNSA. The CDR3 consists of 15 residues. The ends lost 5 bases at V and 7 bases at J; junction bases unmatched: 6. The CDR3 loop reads CASSPGTSGLNEQFF. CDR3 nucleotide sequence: TGTGCCAGCAGCCCGGGGACTAGCGGGTTGAATGAGCAGTTCTTC. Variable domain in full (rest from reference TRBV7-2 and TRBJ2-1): GAGVSQSPSNKVTEKGKDVELRCDPISGHTALYWYRQSLGQGLEFLIYFQGNSAPDKSGLPSDRFSAERTGGSVSTLTIQRTQQEDSAVYLCASSPGTSGLNEQFFGPGTRLTVL.

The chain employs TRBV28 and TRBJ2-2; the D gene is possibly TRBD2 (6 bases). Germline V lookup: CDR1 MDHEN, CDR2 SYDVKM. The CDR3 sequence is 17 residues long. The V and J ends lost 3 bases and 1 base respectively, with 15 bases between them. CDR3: CASSFYWRAMNTGELFF. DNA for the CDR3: TGTGCCAGCAGTTTTTATTGGAGGGCGATGAACACCGGGGAGCTGTTTTTT.

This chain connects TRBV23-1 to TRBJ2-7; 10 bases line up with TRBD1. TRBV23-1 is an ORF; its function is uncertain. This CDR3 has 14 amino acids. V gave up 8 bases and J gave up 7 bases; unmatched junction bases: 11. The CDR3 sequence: CASGDDRGLWEQYF. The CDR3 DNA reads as TGCGCCAGCGGGGATGACAGGGGGCTTTGGGAGCAGTACTTC.

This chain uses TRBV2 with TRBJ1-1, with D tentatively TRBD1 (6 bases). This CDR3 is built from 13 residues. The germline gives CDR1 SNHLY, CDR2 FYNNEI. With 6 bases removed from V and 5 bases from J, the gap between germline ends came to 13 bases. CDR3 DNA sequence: TGTGCCAGCAGACAGGGCCCAGGGACTGAAGCTTTCTTT. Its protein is CASRQGPGTEAFF.

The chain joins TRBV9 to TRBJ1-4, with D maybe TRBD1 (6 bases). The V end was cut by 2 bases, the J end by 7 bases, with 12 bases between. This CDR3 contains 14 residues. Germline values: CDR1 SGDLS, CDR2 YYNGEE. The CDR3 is CASSVGQSGEKLFF. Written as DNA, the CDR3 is TGTGCCAGCAGCGTCGGACAGTCGGGTGAAAAACTGTTTTTT.

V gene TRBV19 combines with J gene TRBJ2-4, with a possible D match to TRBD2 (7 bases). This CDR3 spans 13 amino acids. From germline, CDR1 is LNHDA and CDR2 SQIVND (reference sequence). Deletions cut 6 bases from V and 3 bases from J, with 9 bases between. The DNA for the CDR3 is TGTGCCAGTAGGGGGGGGCTCAAAAACATTCAGTACTTC. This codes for CASRGGLKNIQYF.

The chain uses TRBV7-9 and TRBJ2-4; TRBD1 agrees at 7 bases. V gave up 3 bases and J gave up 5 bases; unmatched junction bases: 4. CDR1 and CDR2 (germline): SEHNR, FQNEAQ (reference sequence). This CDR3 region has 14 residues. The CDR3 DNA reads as TGTGCCAGCAGCTTCCCAGGGGGAGAAAACATTCAGTACTTC. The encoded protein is CASSFPGGENIQYF.

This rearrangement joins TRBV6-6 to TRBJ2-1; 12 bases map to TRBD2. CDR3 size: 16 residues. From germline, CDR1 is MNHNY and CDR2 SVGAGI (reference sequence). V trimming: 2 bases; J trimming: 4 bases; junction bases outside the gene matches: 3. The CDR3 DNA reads TGTGCCAGCAGTTACCTCGGACTAGCGGGGTACAATGAGCAGTTCTTC. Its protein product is CASSYLGLAGYNEQFF.

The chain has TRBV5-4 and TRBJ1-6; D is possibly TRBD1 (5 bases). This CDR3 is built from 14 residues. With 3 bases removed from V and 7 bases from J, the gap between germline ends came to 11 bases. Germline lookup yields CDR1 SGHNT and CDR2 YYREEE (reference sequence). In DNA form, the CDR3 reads TGTGCCAGCAGCTCGGGGGGGTTCAATTCACCCCTCCACTTT. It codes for CASSSGGFNSPLHF.

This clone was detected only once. The CDR3 region has the DNA TGTGCCAGCAGTGAATTTTACCGGACAGACTCCTACGAGCAGTACTTC. Translating it yields CASSEFYRTDSYEQYF. The chain is built from TRBV6-1 and TRBJ2-7; TRBD1 is a possible D gene (6 bases). V lost 2 bases and J 0 bases, leaving 14 bases between the germline ends. This CDR3 is built from 16 residues. Germline CDR1 reads MNHNS; CDR2 reads SASEGT.

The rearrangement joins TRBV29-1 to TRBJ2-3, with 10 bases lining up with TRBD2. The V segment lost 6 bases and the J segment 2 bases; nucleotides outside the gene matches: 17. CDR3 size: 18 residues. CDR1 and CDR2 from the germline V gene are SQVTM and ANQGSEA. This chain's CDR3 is CSVMSLAGDKHTTDTQYF. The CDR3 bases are TGCAGCGTCATGAGCCTAGCGGGGGATAAACATACCACAGATACGCAGTATTTT.

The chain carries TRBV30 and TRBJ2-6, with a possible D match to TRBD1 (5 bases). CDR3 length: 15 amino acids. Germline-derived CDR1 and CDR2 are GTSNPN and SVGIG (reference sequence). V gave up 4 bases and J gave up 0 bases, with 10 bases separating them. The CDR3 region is CAWTRVRSGANVLTF. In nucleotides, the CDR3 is TGTGCCTGGACCAGGGTCCGCTCTGGGGCCAACGTCCTGACTTTC.

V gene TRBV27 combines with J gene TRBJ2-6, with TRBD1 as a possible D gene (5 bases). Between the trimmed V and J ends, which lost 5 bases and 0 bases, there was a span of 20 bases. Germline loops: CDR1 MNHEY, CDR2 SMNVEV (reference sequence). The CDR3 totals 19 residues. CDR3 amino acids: CASSPYRQSGSSGANVLTF. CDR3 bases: TGTGCCAGCAGTCCGTATAGACAGAGTGGAAGCTCTGGGGCCAACGTCCTGACTTTC.

CDR3 in amino acids: CAWSTIEGDFWNEQFF. The CDR3 DNA reads as TGTGCCTGGAGTACAATCGAAGGGGATTTTTGGAATGAGCAGTTCTTC. V gene TRBV30 combines with J gene TRBJ2-1; weak D call: TRBD1 (5 bases). The germline V and J ends were trimmed by 2 bases and 7 bases, with 21 bases remaining between them. Germline V gene lookup returns CDR1 GTSNPN and CDR2 SVGIG (reference sequence). The CDR3 runs to 16 residues.